These T cell receptor beta chains were read from a single sample in a study of early T cells in non-severe SARS-CoV-2 infection. One entry per CDR3 protein, called by TCRdb with MiXCR from the 5' RACE reads. The table has fewer than 120,000 distinct CDR3 sequences, around 13% seen once. The sequenced sample was whole blood, obtained at baseline. These receptors all stem from an adult who was a healthcare worker with PCR-confirmed SARS-CoV-2 infection or an uninfected control (not recorded which). The CDR3 runs from the conserved cysteine through the conserved F or W. Each record gives: clone size, CDR3 length, V gene, J gene, D gene, CDR3 protein, CDR3 DNA. A D gene is named only where the DNA matches it firmly. Where a row states a size, it is once, few, many or the class of an expanded clone; other rows omit it.

few,14,TRBV2,TRBJ2-2,.,CASSKAGYTGELFF,TGTGCCAGCAGTAAAGCAGGGTACACCGGGGAGCTGTTTTTT
few,14,TRBV4-1,TRBJ2-7,.,CASSQTGDFYEQYF,TGCGCCAGCAGCCAAACCGGCGATTTCTACGAGCAGTACTTC
.,16,TRBV23-1,TRBJ2-5,TRBD1,CASSLWRTGGRETQYF,TGCGCCAGCAGTCTATGGAGGACAGGGGGGAGAGAGACCCAGTACTTC
few,16,TRBV6-5,TRBJ2-2,.,CASSYSTGMGTGELFF,TGTGCCAGCAGTTACTCGACGGGGATGGGCACCGGGGAGCTGTTTTTT
few,12,TRBV6-4,TRBJ2-7,TRBD1,CATSTGGYEQYF,TGTGCCACCTCGACAGGGGGATACGAGCAGTACTTC
.,14,TRBV20-1,TRBJ1-1,.,CSATKGPLTGEAFF,TGCAGTGCGACAAAGGGTCCGTTGACAGGTGAAGCTTTCTTT
.,19,TRBV19,TRBJ2-6,.,CASSIWGTLLSSGANVLTF,TGTGCCAGTAGTATATGGGGGACATTGCTATCCTCTGGGGCCAACGTCCTGACTTTC
.,14,TRBV5-1,TRBJ1-6,.,CASSPPVAGSPLHF,TGCGCCAGCAGCCCGCCGGTGGCTGGTTCACCCCTCCACTTT
.,15,TRBV9,TRBJ2-2,.,CASSVLRLNTGELFF,TGTGCCAGCAGCGTTTTACGGCTGAACACCGGGGAGCTGTTTTTT
many,14,TRBV29-1,TRBJ1-1,.,CSVEVKGRNTEAFF,TGCAGCGTTGAAGTCAAGGGCAGGAACACTGAAGCTTTCTTT
many,12,TRBV20-1,TRBJ1-1,TRBD1,CSAGTGRTEAFF,TGCAGTGCGGGGACAGGGCGGACTGAAGCTTTCTTT
.,13,TRBV3-1,TRBJ2-7,.,CASSTLEGGEQYF,TGTGCCAGCAGCACCCTCGAGGGCGGGGAGCAGTACTTC
many,14,TRBV20-1,TRBJ2-7,.,CSARDPGSSYEQYF,TGCAGTGCTAGAGATCCGGGAAGCTCCTACGAGCAGTACTTC
few,18,TRBV20-1,TRBJ2-1,TRBD2,CSANWVGERGGRIYEQFF,TGCAGTGCCAACTGGGTAGGCGAGCGGGGGGGCCGTATATATGAGCAGTTCTTC
.,14,TRBV6-2/TRBV6-3,TRBJ1-5,.,CASSARTADQPQHF,TGTGCCAGCAGCGCTCGGACGGCAGATCAGCCCCAGCATTTT
.,16,TRBV6-6,TRBJ1-1,TRBD1,CASSYPQGAEDTEAFF,TGTGCCAGCAGTTATCCACAGGGGGCGGAGGACACTGAAGCTTTCTTT
.,14,TRBV7-2,TRBJ1-1,.,CSSSLGGHLTEAFF,TGTTCCAGCAGCTTAGGAGGACACCTCACTGAAGCTTTCTTT
few,13,TRBV6-2/TRBV6-3,TRBJ2-5,TRBD1,CASSDRGSVAQYF,TGTGCCAGCAGTGACAGGGGCTCTGTAGCCCAGTACTTC
few,15,TRBV20-1,TRBJ2-7,TRBD2,CSARSGLAGGYEQYF,TGCAGTGCTAGATCGGGACTAGCGGGGGGCTACGAGCAGTACTTC
.,13,TRBV11-2,TRBJ2-2,TRBD1,CASLDRDTGELFF,TGTGCCAGCCTCGACAGGGACACCGGGGAGCTGTTTTTT
.,16,TRBV28,TRBJ2-3,.,CASKISIRGGRDTQYF,TGTGCCAGCAAGATCTCCATCAGGGGTGGGCGCGATACGCAGTATTTT
many,13,TRBV27,TRBJ2-4,.,CATSGLAKNIQYF,TGTGCCACCTCCGGACTAGCCAAAAACATTCAGTACTTC
few,15,TRBV20-1,TRBJ2-3,TRBD1,CSARDRGLWGDTQYF,TGCAGTGCTAGAGACAGGGGGCTATGGGGAGATACGCAGTATTTT
many,16,TRBV13,TRBJ1-2,TRBD1,CASSLGEGARIYGYTF,TGTGCCAGCAGCTTAGGGGAGGGGGCGCGGATCTATGGCTACACCTTC
.,15,TRBV10-3,TRBJ2-1,.,CAISERITSYNEQFF,TGTGCCATCAGTGAGAGGATTACCTCCTACAATGAGCAGTTCTTC
.,16,TRBV5-1,TRBJ2-7,.,CASSRLGQASSYEQYF,TGCGCCAGCAGCCGACTAGGACAGGCGAGCTCCTACGAGCAGTACTTC
many,16,TRBV13,TRBJ1-6,TRBD1,CASSLDRGPYNSPLHF,TGTGCCAGCAGCTTGGACAGGGGGCCCTATAATTCACCCCTCCACTTT
few,15,TRBV5-1,TRBJ1-1,.,CASSLARRGSTEAFF,TGCGCCAGCAGCTTGGCTCGGAGGGGAAGCACTGAAGCTTTCTTT
.,14,TRBV29-1,TRBJ2-1,.,CSVLAGRSYNEQFF,TGCAGCGTGCTCGCAGGGCGCTCCTACAATGAGCAGTTCTTC